Below, one TCR beta chain is given with its context. Its antigen is unidentified. These data originate in a study of cytomegalovirus exposure and HLA in healthy donors. Notes on the study in general: When analyzed later, the rates of TCR association showed variation by HLA locus, with DRB1 the most and HLA-C the fewest. Judged likely to be a sequencing artifact was a cluster of highly shared sequence variants. The majority of TCR sequences were rare, yet some public TCRs appeared in many donors.

A multiplex PCR was run with 60 Vbeta primers and 13 Jbeta primers. Assay used: immunoSEQ multiplex PCR; TCRdb lists only in-frame clones, some missing. The sample records around 200,000 clones, 60% to 80% being singletons. The sequenced sample was PBMCs. The source of this sequence is a man aged 18 to 29 in good health and CMV-seronegative.

The CDR3 is CASSLARDRYGYTF. Written as DNA, the CDR3 is TGTGCCAGCAGCTTAGCGCGGGACCGCTATGGCTACACCTTC. The chain uses TRBV7-2 and TRBJ1-2, with D possibly matching TRBD1 (5 bases). This CDR3 spans 14 amino acids. Per the germline V gene, CDR1 is SGHTA and CDR2 is FQGNSA. V gave up 0 bases and J gave up 4 bases, with 9 bases separating them.